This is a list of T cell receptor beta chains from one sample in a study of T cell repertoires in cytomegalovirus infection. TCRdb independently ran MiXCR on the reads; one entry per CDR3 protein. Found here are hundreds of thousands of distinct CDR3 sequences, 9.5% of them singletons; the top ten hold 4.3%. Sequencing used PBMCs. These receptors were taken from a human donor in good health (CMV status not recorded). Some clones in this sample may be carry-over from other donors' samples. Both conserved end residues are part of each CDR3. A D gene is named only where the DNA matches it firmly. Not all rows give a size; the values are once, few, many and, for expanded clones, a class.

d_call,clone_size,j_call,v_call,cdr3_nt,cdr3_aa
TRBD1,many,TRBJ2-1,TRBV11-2,TGTGCCAGCAGCTTAGAAGGGGGCATCTTCAATGAGCAGTTCTTC,CASSLEGGIFNEQFF
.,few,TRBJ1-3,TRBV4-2,TGTGCCAGCAGCCAAGCTCCTGGAAACACCATATATTTT,CASSQAPGNTIYF
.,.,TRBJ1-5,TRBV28,TGTGCCAGCAGTTCAACTCCCAATCAGCCCCAGCATTTT,CASSSTPNQPQHF
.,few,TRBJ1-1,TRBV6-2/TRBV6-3,TGTGCCAGCAGTCTAACCGGGCGCCTCTCAGAAGCTTTCTTT,CASSLTGRLSEAFF
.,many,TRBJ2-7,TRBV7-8,TGTGCCAGCAGCTTAGTACTAGCTGATAAGCAGTACTTC,CASSLVLADKQYF
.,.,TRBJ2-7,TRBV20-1,TGCAGTGCTAGGGGGGACGGGGACGAGCAGTACTTC,CSARGDGDEQYF
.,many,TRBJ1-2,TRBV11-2,TGTGCCAGCAGCTCCCTTCTAACAGGGTCCCGTTTCTATGGCTACACCTTC,CASSSLLTGSRFYGYTF
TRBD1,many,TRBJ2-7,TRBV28,TGTGCCAGCAGTTCGCAGACAGGGAATCTCTACGAGCAGTACTTC,CASSSQTGNLYEQYF
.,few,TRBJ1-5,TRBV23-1,TGCGCCAGCAGTCAATCGACAGGTCCTCAGCCCCAGCATTTT,CASSQSTGPQPQHF
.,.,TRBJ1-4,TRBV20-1,TGCAGTGCTAGAGGAGACAGCCGGTTCGAAAAACTGTTTTTT,CSARGDSRFEKLFF
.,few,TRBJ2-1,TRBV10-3,TGTGCCATCAGTGAGAGCGGGACAGCAGACGGGTCTTCCTTC,CAISESGTADGSSF
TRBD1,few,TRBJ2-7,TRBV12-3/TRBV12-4,TGTGCCAGCAGCTCGAATAGACAGGGAGACGAGCAGTACTTC,CASSSNRQGDEQYF
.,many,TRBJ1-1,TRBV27,TGTGCCAGCAGTTCCCCTGGGCAGGGGAGGTCTGAAGCTTTCTTT,CASSSPGQGRSEAFF
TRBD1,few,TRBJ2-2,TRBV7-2,TGTGCCAGCAGGAGCGACAGGGCCGGCACCGGGGAGCTGTTTTTT,CASRSDRAGTGELFF
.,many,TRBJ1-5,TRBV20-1,TGCAGTGCCCAGAAGGCAGGAACCCAAGGATTCAATCAGCCCCAGCATTTT,CSAQKAGTQGFNQPQHF
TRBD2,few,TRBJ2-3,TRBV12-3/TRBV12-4,TGTGCCAGCAGTTTGCCTAGCGGGAATGGTAAAGATACGCAGTATTTT,CASSLPSGNGKDTQYF
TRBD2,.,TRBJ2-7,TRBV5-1,TGCGCCAGCAGCTTGGAAGGACTAGCGGGAGGCAAGCAGTACTTC,CASSLEGLAGGKQYF
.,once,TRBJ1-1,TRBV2,TGTGCCAGCACCAGGCGTGACGGTGGGGACACTGAAGCTTTCTTT,CASTRRDGGDTEAFF
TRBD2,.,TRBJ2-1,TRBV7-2,TGTGCCAGCAGCTTAGATATAAGCGGGAGACTCGGGGATGAGCAGTTCTTC,CASSLDISGRLGDEQFF
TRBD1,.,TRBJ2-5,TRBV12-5,TGTGCTAGTGGTTTGGCCCTCTCCGACAGGGTGTATGACCAGTACTTC,CASGLALSDRVYDQYF
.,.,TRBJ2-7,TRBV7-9,TGTGCCAGCAGCTTGGATGGACAGAGATCCTACGAGCAGTACTTC,CASSLDGQRSYEQYF
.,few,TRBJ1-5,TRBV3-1,TGTGCCAGCAGCCTAAACGTAGGCAATCAGCCCCAGCATTTT,CASSLNVGNQPQHF
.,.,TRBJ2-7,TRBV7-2,TGTGCCAGCAGCTTAGCACAGACCCACTACGAGCAGTACTTC,CASSLAQTHYEQYF
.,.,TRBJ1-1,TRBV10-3,TGTGCCATCAGTGAGAGGGCCGCCCGGGACACTGAAGCTTTCTTT,CAISERAARDTEAFF
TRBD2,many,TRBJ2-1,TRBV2,TGTGCCAGCGGGGCTGAGCGGGGGGTTAACAATGAGCAGTTCTTC,CASGAERGVNNEQFF
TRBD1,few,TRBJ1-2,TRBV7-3,TGTGCCAGCAGGCCCGGGACAGGGGGGGGCTACACCTTC,CASRPGTGGGYTF
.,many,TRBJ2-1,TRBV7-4,TGTGCCAGCAGCCCCACTGCGAGACTAGGGGTTTATATCGATGAGCAGTTCTTC,CASSPTARLGVYIDEQFF
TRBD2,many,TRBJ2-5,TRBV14,TGTGCCAGCAGCCTAAAGACCTGGACTAGCGGGAGATGGGAGACCCAGTACTTC,CASSLKTWTSGRWETQYF
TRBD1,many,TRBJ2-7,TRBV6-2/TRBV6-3,TGTGCCAGCAGTCATCCCGGGACAGGGCGCGAGCAGTACTTC,CASSHPGTGREQYF
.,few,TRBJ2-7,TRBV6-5,TGTGCCAGCAGGTCCTGGGAGCGAAGAGGCGACGAGCAGTACTTC,CASRSWERRGDEQYF
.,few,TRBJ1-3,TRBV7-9,TGTGCCAGCCGTGAAAACACCATATATTTT,CASRENTIYF
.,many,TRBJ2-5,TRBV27,TGTGCCAGCAGTTTAAGGTGGGCGAGCCAAGAGACCCAGTACTTC,CASSLRWASQETQYF
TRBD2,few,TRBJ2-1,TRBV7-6,TGTGCCAGCAGCACCAGCGGGAGTGGGGCCAATGAGCAGTTCTTC,CASSTSGSGANEQFF
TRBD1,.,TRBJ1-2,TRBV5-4,TGTGCCAGCAGCTTGGACAGGGGCGAGGGCTACACCTTC,CASSLDRGEGYTF
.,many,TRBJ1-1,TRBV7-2,TGTGCCAGCAGCCCCCCCGGACAGAAGAACACTGAAGCTTTCTTT,CASSPPGQKNTEAFF
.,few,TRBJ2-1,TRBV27,TGTGCCAGCAGTTTCGGATGGGGCTCCTACAATGAGCAGTTCTTC,CASSFGWGSYNEQFF
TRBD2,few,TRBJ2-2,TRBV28,TGTGCCAGCAGTTTTCAGCGGGAGATTGCCGGGGAGCTGTTTTTT,CASSFQREIAGELFF
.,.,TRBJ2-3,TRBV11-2,TGTGCCAGCAGCCTAGCTCGGGGCGCAGATACGCAGTATTTT,CASSLARGADTQYF
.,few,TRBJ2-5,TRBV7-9,TGTGCCAGCAGCTCCGGGGCCCAGGGCACTAAGTGGGAGACCCAGTACTTC,CASSSGAQGTKWETQYF
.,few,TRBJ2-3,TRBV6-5,TGTGCCAGCATAGGGGGAGGCACAGATACGCAGTATTTT,CASIGGGTDTQYF
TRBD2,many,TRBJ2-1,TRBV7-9,TGTGCCAGCAGCCCCCGTTTAGAAGCGGGAGGACACAATGAGCAGTTCTTC,CASSPRLEAGGHNEQFF
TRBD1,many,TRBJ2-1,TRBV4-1,TGCGCCAGCAGCCCAAACGGTCGGACGAACACAGGGGGCCCCTACAATGAGCAGTTCTTC,CASSPNGRTNTGGPYNEQFF
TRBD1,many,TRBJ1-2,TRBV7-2,TGTGCCAGCAGCCCGGGGGTCGGCAGGGGGATCTATGGCTACACCTTC,CASSPGVGRGIYGYTF
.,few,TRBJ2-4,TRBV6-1,TGTGCCAGCAGTGAACTAGACATTCAGTACTTC,CASSELDIQYF
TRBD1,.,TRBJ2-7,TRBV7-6,TGTGCCAGCAGCTCGCCGACAGGGGGGGGATACGAGCAGTACTTC,CASSSPTGGGYEQYF
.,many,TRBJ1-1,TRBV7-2,TGTGCCAGCAGCTCCCAGGGAAGGAACACTGAAGCTTTCTTT,CASSSQGRNTEAFF
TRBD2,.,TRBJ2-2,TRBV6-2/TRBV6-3,TGTGCCAGCAGTACCGGACTAGCGGGAGGGCTGAGCACCGGGGAGCTGTTTTTT,CASSTGLAGGLSTGELFF
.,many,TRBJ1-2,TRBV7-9,TGTGCCAGCAGCTTAGGAGACGGATATGGCTACACCTTC,CASSLGDGYGYTF
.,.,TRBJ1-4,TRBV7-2,TGTGCCAGCAGCCCTCCGGGCCGTTATGAAAAACTGTTTTTT,CASSPPGRYEKLFF
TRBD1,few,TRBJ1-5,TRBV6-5,TGTGCCAGCAGTCCCTTTTGGACAGGGGGGAGTCAGCCCCAGCATTTT,CASSPFWTGGSQPQHF
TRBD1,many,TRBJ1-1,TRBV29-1,TGCAGCGTAATAACAGGGGGCAGGGAAGCTTTCTTT,CSVITGGREAFF
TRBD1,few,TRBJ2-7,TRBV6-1,TGTGCCAGCAGCCCACGGACAGGGTCTACCTACGAGCAGTACTTC,CASSPRTGSTYEQYF
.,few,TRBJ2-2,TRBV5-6,TGTGCCAGCAGACCACAGGGTCCCGGGGAGCTGTTTTTT,CASRPQGPGELFF
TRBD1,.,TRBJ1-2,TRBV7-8,TGTGCCAGCAGCCCCGGGACAGGGCCGGGGGCCTATGGCTACACCTTC,CASSPGTGPGAYGYTF
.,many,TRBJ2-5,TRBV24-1,TGTGCCACCAGTGACCAAACGGAGACCCAGTACTTC,CATSDQTETQYF